This note documents a single TCR beta chain sequence. The germline CDR1 and CDR2 sequences are GTSNPN and SVGIG (reference sequence). The CDR3 extends over 16 amino acids. J was trimmed by 2 bases and V by 2 bases; bases with no gene match: 10. This specimen belongs to a study of blood T cell repertoires in COVID-19. Background on the study: Samples taken during acute and convalescent COVID-19 were collected in the United States, Italy and Spain. From T cells, B-cell-depleted T cells, or PBMCs came the material, which was cDNA or gDNA.

In the original analysis: Estimates of nucleated cell counts were drawn from the amplification of reference gene primers. This table comes from immunoSEQ multiplex PCR, and its TCRdb copy is limited to in-frame clones, with some not included. V, J and clone size were drawn from that table, and D and trimming were deduced from the DNA. The sample carries roughly 59,000 clones, about 83% recorded once. The receptor was isolated from a human donor in a cohort sampled during active COVID-19. V is TRBV30 and J is TRBJ1-2; 8 bases align to TRBD1. Sequenced input: peripheral blood. CDR3 DNA: TGTGCCTGGAGTTTCCCAGGGGGCCGAACAAACTATGGCTACACCTTC. This translates into CAWSFPGGRTNYGYTF.